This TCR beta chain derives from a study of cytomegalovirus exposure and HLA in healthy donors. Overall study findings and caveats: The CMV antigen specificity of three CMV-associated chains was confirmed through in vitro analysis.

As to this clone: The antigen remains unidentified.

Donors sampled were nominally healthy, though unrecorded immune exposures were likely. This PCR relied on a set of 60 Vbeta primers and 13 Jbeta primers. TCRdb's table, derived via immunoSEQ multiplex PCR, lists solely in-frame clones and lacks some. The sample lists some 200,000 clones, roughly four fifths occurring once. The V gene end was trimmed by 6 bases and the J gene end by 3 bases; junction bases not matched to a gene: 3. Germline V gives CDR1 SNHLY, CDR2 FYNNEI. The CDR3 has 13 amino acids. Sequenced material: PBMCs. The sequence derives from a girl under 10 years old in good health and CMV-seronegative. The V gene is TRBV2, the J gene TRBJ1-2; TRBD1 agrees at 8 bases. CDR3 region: CASRGGQDYGYTF. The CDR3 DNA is TGTGCCAGCAGGGGGGGACAGGACTATGGCTACACCTTC.